A selection of T cell receptor beta chains follows, all from one sample in a study of early T cells in non-severe SARS-CoV-2 infection. In TCRdb, the 5' RACE reads were re-called with MiXCR into one record per CDR3 protein. The sample lists more than 20,000 distinct CDR3 sequences; 5.3% were seen once. What was sequenced was whole blood. The origin of the receptors is an adult who was a healthcare worker with PCR-confirmed SARS-CoV-2 infection or an uninfected control (not recorded which). Each CDR3 is given with its conserved first and last residue. The D gene is left open where the match is weak. Clone size is given for some rows only: seen once, a few or many times, or a class if the clone is expanded.

>.|TRBJ2-1|TRBV20-1|many
TGCAGTGCTAGACCCCCGAAGGTGTACAATGAGCAGTTCTTC
CSARPPKVYNEQFF
>.|TRBJ2-5|TRBV7-9|many
TGTGCCAGCAGCTTCATATCAGAGACCCAGTACTTC
CASSFISETQYF
>.|TRBJ2-3|TRBV20-1|many
TGCAGTGTAAAGGATTCAAGTACGCAGTATTTT
CSVKDSSTQYF
>TRBD2|TRBJ2-2|TRBV15|few
TGTGCCACCAGCTCCCGATGGGAGGGGCGCGACACCGGGGAGCTGTTTTTT
CATSSRWEGRDTGELFF
>.|TRBJ2-7|TRBV28|.
TGTGCCAGCAGCCGCCAGCCCTACGAGCAGTACTTC
CASSRQPYEQYF
>TRBD1|TRBJ2-3|TRBV24-1|.
TGTGCCACCAGTCGACAGGGGACATTCTCAGATACGCAGTATTTT
CATSRQGTFSDTQYF
>.|TRBJ2-5|TRBV20-1|.
TGCAGTGCTAAGAGGTCAGAGACCCAGTACTTC
CSAKRSETQYF
>TRBD1|TRBJ1-6|TRBV6-1|many
TGTGCCAGCAGACGCGAGGGGGCCCGCTCCTATAATTCACCCCTCCACTTT
CASRREGARSYNSPLHF
>TRBD1|TRBJ1-2|TRBV27|.
TGTGCCAGCAGTAGACAGGGAGCTAACTATGGCTACACCTTC
CASSRQGANYGYTF
>.|TRBJ1-5|TRBV3-1|.
TGTGCCAGCAGCAGCCACCCCGATCAGCCCCAGCATTTT
CASSSHPDQPQHF
>.|TRBJ2-1|TRBV5-1|many
TGCGCCAGCAGCTTGGACGGACCAGTCAATGAGCAGTTCTTC
CASSLDGPVNEQFF
>TRBD1|TRBJ1-1|TRBV5-5|many
TGTGCCAGCAGATCACCGGACAGGGGCACTGAAGCTTTCTTT
CASRSPDRGTEAFF
>.|TRBJ1-1|TRBV10-1|many
TGCGCCAGCAGTGAGTCGTCAGGGTACCATGAAGCTTTCTTT
CASSESSGYHEAFF
>TRBD1|TRBJ2-2|TRBV12-3/TRBV12-4|many
TGTGCCAGCAGTGGAGGACAGGGAACCACCGGGGAGCTGTTTTTT
CASSGGQGTTGELFF
>.|TRBJ2-3|TRBV10-3|many
TGTGCCATCAGTCAGACGGAACAAAGCACAGATACGCAGTATTTT
CAISQTEQSTDTQYF
>TRBD1|TRBJ2-4|TRBV6-2/TRBV6-3|.
TGTGCCAGCAGTGAAACGACAGGGGCCTTACTAACCATAACCAAAAACATTCAGTACTTC
CASSETTGALLTITKNIQYF
>.|TRBJ1-1|TRBV7-9|many
TGTGCCAGCAGCGAACAGGAGAACACTGAAGCTTTCTTT
CASSEQENTEAFF
>.|TRBJ2-3|TRBV5-1|.
TGCGCCAGCAGCACGGACACAGATACGCAGTATTTT
CASSTDTDTQYF
>.|TRBJ2-5|TRBV12-3/TRBV12-4|many
TGTGCCAGCAGTCCCGGGAGTCCCCAAGAGACCCAGTACTTC
CASSPGSPQETQYF
>.|TRBJ2-3|TRBV6-2/TRBV6-3|many
TGTGCCAGCAGTTACTCGGAAACAGATACGCAGTATTTT
CASSYSETDTQYF
>.|TRBJ2-1|TRBV7-6|few
TGTGCCAGCAGCTTATCAGGCGATGAGCAGTTCTTC
CASSLSGDEQFF
>.|TRBJ2-3|TRBV7-2|medium-sized
TGTGCCAGCAGCTTAGCAGATACGCAGTATTTT
CASSLADTQYF
>.|TRBJ1-1|TRBV10-3|many
TGTGCCATCAGTGAAAGCGATATCTACACTGAAGCTTTCTTT
CAISESDIYTEAFF
>.|TRBJ1-2|TRBV3-1|few
TGTGCCAGCAGCCGTGGGTCCCAGGGCGCTTATGGCTACACCTTC
CASSRGSQGAYGYTF
>TRBD2|TRBJ2-1|TRBV28|many
TGTGCCAGCAGTTCTCTAGGGACTAGCGGGCCTAAAGACAGTGAGCAGTTCTTC
CASSSLGTSGPKDSEQFF
>.|TRBJ2-1|TRBV11-2|many
TGTGCCAGCGGCTACAATGAGCAGTTCTTC
CASGYNEQFF
>TRBD1|TRBJ1-2|TRBV6-5|many
TGTGCCAGCAGTTACAGGAGGACAGGGGGGGCCTATGGCTACACCTTC
CASSYRRTGGAYGYTF
>.|TRBJ1-1|TRBV7-2|many
TGTGCCAGCAGCTTATGGGGCATGAACACTGAAGCTTTCTTT
CASSLWGMNTEAFF
>.|TRBJ2-7|TRBV20-1|.
TGCAGTGCAAGCGGTTATTCCGTCTACGAGCAGTACTTC
CSASGYSVYEQYF
>.|TRBJ2-7|TRBV5-5|many
TGTGCCAGCAGCTTGCGGCCGGACTACTCCTACGAGCAGTACTTC
CASSLRPDYSYEQYF
>.|TRBJ2-3|TRBV7-8|many
TGTGCCAGCAGCTTAGATGGCGGGATGGGAGATACGCAGTATTTT
CASSLDGGMGDTQYF
>.|TRBJ1-1|TRBV10-3|many
TGTGCCATCAGTGAGTCGGGCTCTGAAGCTTTCTTT
CAISESGSEAFF
>.|TRBJ2-5|TRBV7-9|many
TGTGCCAGCAGCTTTAGCCTGACAGAACAAGAGACCCAGTACTTC
CASSFSLTEQETQYF
>.|TRBJ2-2|TRBV19|many
TGTGCCAGTAGTTCTGGGTTCGGGGAGCTGTTTTTT
CASSSGFGELFF
>TRBD2|TRBJ2-1|TRBV20-1|many
TGCAGTGCACAACACCTAAGCGGGAGGGCCTGGGATGAGCAGTTCTTC
CSAQHLSGRAWDEQFF
>TRBD2|TRBJ2-2|TRBV6-5|many
TGTGCCAGCAGTTACTTGGGCCTAGCGGCGAACACCGGGGAGCTGTTTTTT
CASSYLGLAANTGELFF
>TRBD1|TRBJ2-5|TRBV29-1|many
TGCAGCGGCAGACAGGGGGAAGAGACCCAGTACTTC
CSGRQGEETQYF
>.|TRBJ2-6|TRBV7-9|many
TGTGCCAGCAGCTCCACGACAAGCCCGGGCTCTGGGGCCAACGTCCTGACTTTC
CASSSTTSPGSGANVLTF
>.|TRBJ2-5|TRBV10-2|many
TGCGCCAGCAGGGATACTAGCCCTGAGACCCAGTACTTC
CASRDTSPETQYF
>.|TRBJ1-1|TRBV20-1|few
TGCAGTGCAACCCAGGGGCGAACTGAAGCTTTCTTT
CSATQGRTEAFF
>.|TRBJ2-1|TRBV20-1|many
TGCAGTGCTGGCGGACAACAAGGGCGGAATGAGCAGTTCTTC
CSAGGQQGRNEQFF
>TRBD2|TRBJ2-1|TRBV10-3|many
TGTGCCATCACCCAGTCTGGGACCACTTGGACTAGCGGGACTGGGACCTACAATGAGCAGTTCTTC
CAITQSGTTWTSGTGTYNEQFF
>TRBD1|TRBJ1-5|TRBV28|.
TGTGCCAGCGCTCCCGGGACAGGGGATCAGCCCCAGCATTTT
CASAPGTGDQPQHF
>TRBD2|TRBJ2-1|TRBV4-3|many
TGCGCCAGCAGCCAAGTGGGTACTAGCGGGAGAGAGGAGCAGTTCTTC
CASSQVGTSGREEQFF
>.|TRBJ1-1|TRBV18|few
TGTGCCAGCTCACCATCGTTTAGTGTACTTCGGGACCGACAGGCGAACACTGAAGCTTTCTTT
CASSPSFSVLRDRQANTEAFF
>TRBD1|TRBJ2-7|TRBV7-2|.
TGTGCCAGCAGCTTATTGTCCCCCGGACAGGGGGTCCCCCTCCAGTACTTC
CASSLLSPGQGVPLQYF
>.|TRBJ1-5|TRBV6-2/TRBV6-3|many
TGTGCCAGCAGTTATTCTACCCGGGGGGGCAATCAGCCCCAGCATTTT
CASSYSTRGGNQPQHF
>.|TRBJ2-3|TRBV20-1|few
TGCAGTGCTAGTAACCCAGATACGCAGTATTTT
CSASNPDTQYF
>.|TRBJ1-2|TRBV18|many
TGTGCCAGCTCACCATCGGGGTATGGCTACACCTTC
CASSPSGYGYTF
>.|TRBJ1-1|TRBV28|.
TGTGCCAGCAGTTTGAGGGGGTTAAGGACTGAAGCTTTCTTT
CASSLRGLRTEAFF
>.|TRBJ2-1|TRBV20-1|many
TGCAGTGCTACAGGGGTATCCTACAATGAGCAGTTCTTC
CSATGVSYNEQFF
>TRBD1|TRBJ2-5|TRBV20-1|few
TGCAGTGCCCCGAGGACAGGCCAAGAGACCCAGTACTTC
CSAPRTGQETQYF
>.|TRBJ2-7|TRBV6-2/TRBV6-3|many
TGTGCCAGCAGTTACCCAGGGAGAGCCTACTACGAGCAGTACTTC
CASSYPGRAYYEQYF